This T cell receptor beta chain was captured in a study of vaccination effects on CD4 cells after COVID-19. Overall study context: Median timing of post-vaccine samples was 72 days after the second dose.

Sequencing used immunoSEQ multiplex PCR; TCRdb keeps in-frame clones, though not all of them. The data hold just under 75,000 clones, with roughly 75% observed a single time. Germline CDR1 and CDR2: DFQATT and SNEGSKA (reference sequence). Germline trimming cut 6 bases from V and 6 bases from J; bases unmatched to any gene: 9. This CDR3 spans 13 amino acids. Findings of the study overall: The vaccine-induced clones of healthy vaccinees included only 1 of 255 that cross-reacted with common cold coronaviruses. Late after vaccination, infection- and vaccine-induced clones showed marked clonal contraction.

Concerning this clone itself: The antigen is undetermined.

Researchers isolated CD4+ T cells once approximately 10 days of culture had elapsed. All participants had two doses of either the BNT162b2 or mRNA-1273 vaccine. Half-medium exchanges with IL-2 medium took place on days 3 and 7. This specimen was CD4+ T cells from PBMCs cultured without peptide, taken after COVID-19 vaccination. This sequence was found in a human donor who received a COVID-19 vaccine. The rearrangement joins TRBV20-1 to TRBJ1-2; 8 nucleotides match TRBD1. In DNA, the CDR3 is TGCAGTGCAAGTGGCGGACAGGGAGATGGCTACACCTTC. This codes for CSASGGQGDGYTF.